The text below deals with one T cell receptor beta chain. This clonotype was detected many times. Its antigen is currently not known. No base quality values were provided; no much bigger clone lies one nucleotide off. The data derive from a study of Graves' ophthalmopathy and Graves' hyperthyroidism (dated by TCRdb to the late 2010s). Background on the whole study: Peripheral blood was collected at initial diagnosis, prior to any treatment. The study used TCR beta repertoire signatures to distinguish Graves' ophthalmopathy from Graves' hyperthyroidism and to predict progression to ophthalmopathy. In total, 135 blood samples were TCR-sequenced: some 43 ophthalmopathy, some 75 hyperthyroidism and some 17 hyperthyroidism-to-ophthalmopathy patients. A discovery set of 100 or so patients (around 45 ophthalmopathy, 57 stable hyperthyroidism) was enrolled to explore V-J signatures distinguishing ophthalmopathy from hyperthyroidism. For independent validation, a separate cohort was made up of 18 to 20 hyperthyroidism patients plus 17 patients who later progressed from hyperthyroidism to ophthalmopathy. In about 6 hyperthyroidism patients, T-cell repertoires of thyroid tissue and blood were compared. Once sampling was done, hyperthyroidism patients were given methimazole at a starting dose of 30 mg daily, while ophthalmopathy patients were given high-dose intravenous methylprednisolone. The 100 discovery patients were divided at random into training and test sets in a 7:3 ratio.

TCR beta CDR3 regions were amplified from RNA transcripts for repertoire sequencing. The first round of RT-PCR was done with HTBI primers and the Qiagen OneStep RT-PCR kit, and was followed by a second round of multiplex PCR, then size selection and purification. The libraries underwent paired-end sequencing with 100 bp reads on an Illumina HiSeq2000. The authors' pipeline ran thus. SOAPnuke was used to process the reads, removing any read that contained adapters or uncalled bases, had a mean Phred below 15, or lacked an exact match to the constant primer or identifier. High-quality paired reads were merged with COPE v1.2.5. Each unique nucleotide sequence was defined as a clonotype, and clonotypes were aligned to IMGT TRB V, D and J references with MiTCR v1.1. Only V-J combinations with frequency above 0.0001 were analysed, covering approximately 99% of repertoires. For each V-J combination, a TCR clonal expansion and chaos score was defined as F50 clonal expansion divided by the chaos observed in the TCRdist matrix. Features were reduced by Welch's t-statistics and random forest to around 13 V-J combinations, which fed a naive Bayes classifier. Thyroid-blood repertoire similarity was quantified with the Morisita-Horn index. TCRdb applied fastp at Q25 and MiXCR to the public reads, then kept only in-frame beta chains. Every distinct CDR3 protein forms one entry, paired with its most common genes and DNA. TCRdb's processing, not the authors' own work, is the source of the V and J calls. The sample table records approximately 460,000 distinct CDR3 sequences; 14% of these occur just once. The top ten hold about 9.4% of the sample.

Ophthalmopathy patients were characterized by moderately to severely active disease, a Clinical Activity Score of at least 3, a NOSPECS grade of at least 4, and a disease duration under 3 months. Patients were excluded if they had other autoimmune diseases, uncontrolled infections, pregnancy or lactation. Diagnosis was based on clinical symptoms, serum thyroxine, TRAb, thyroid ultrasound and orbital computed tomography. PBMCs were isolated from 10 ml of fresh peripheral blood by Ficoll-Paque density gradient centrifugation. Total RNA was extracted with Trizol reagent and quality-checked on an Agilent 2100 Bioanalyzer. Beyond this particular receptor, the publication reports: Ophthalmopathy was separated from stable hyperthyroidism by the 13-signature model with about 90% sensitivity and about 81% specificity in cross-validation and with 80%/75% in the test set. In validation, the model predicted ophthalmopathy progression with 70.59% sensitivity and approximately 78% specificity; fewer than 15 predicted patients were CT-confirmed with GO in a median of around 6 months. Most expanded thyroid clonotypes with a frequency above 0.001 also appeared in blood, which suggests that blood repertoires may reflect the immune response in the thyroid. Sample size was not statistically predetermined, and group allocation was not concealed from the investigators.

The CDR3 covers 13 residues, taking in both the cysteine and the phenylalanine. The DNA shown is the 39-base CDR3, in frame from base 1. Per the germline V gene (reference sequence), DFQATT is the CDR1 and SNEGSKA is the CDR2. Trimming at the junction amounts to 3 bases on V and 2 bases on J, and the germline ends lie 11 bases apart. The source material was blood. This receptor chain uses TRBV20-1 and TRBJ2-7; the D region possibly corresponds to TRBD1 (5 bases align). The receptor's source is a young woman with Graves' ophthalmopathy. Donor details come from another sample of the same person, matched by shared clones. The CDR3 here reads CSASHTGPYEQYF. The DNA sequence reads TGCAGTGCTAGTCATACAGGTCCCTACGAGCAGTACTTC.